The following is a T cell receptor (beta chain) sequence with its context. Its ends do not fully match the called genes, so a read error is possible. Only in-frame clones appear in the TCRdb table, and some are missing; sequencing was by immunoSEQ multiplex PCR. The table lists roughly 38,000 clones, over 45% of them singletons. The CDR3 contains 13 residues. CDR1 and CDR2 from the germline V gene are SSHAT and FNYEAQ (reference sequence). This sample was taken from a study of cytotoxic CD8 clonotypes in ibrutinib-treated CLL. The specimen comprised PBMCs, sampled before ibrutinib treatment. This receptor was identified in a human donor with chronic lymphocytic leukemia. The rearrangement joins TRBV7-7 to TRBJ2-2, with no clear D. The CDR3, as DNA: TGTGCTAGCAGCTTTGGGGACACCGGGGAGCTGTTTTTT. Encoded protein: CASSFGDTGELFF.